Shown below are 5 T cell receptor beta chains from a single sample sequenced in a study of T-cell reconstitution after alpha-beta-depleted transplantation in children. The library targeted TCRbeta and was prepared with unique molecular identifiers. TCRdb analysed the PCR reads with MiXCR anew, one entry per CDR3 protein. This sample has around 300,000 distinct CDR3 sequences; approximately 23% occur once, and the top ten carry roughly 9.8%. The sequences come from PBMCs, mostly from graft donor cells, collected 180 days after TCRalphabeta/CD19-depleted stem cell transplant. The receptor source for this set is a male patient aged 10 to 17 who had a stem cell transplant for acute lymphoblastic leukemia, so the T cells may come from the graft donor.

The chain carries TRBV6-4 and TRBJ1-3, with TRBD1 identical over 7 bases. The CDR3 totals 14 residues. Germline assignment: CDR1 MRHNA and CDR2 SNTAGT. Trimming cost V 0 bases and J 9 bases; bases outside gene matches: 5. The CDR3 sequence: CASSDSRQGGTIYF. The DNA for the CDR3 is TGTGCCAGCAGTGACTCACGGCAGGGGGGCACCATATATTTT.

The V and J genes are TRBV12-3 or TRBV12-4 and TRBJ2-5, with D possibly matching TRBD2 (5 bases). The CDR3 runs 13 residues. V lost 3 bases and J 14 bases, leaving 19 bases between the germline ends. The CDR3 sequence: CASSFSASGPSYF. The CDR3 DNA reads TGTGCCAGCAGTTTCTCGGCAAGCGGCCCGTCTTACTTC.

A few counts support this clonotype. The chain recombines TRBV18 with TRBJ1-1; tentative D call: TRBD1 (6 bases). The V gene lost 2 bases and the J gene lost 1 base, with 8 bases spanning the gap. Germline CDR1 is KGHSH and CDR2 is LQKENI. CDR3 length equals 14 residues. CDR3 in amino acids: CASSPSTGNTEAFF. In nucleotides, the CDR3 is TGTGCCAGCTCACCATCGACAGGGAACACTGAAGCTTTCTTT. Combining the CDR3 with reference TRBV18 and TRBJ1-1 gives the whole variable domain NAGVMQNPRHLVRRRGQEARLRCSPMKGHSHVYWYRQLPEEGLKFMVYLQKENIIDESGMPKERFSAEFPKEGPSILRIQQVVRGDSAAYFCASSPSTGNTEAFFGQGTRLTVV.

This clonotype was counted between two and nine times. This chain joins TRBV20-1 and TRBJ1-6; 7 positions agree with TRBD1. V dropped 5 bases and J dropped 16; count of bases not matched to a gene: 17. The CDR3 sequence is 14 residues long. Looked up from germline, CDR1 is DFQATT and CDR2 is SNEGSKA (reference sequence). The CDR3 DNA follows: TGCAGTGCTCCGGGGCGGGACAGCTTGAGCTCTCTCCACTTT. Residues: CSAPGRDSLSSLHF.

In this sample, this clonotype turned up once. A junction boundary mismatches the germline segment, possibly from a read error. The chain employs TRBV7-9 and TRBJ2-7, with D possibly TRBD2 on 5 matching bases. The CDR3 is made up of 14 amino acids. CDR1 is SEHNR, CDR2 FQNEAQ, per germline (reference sequence). DNA of the CDR3: TGTGACAGCAGCTTTACCCCCGGGGCCTACGAGCAGTACTTC. Its translation is CDSSFTPGAYEQYF. The full variable domain, its missing parts supplied by reference TRBV7-9 and TRBJ2-7, is DTGVSQNPRHKITKRGQNVTFRCDPISEHNRLYWYRQTLGQGPEFLTYFQNEAQLEKSRLLSDRFSAERPKGSFSTLEIQRTEQGDSAMYLCDSSFTPGAYEQYFGPGTRLTVT.